This entry lists 12 T cell receptor beta chains sequenced from one sample in a study of blood T cell repertoires in COVID-19. Generated by immunoSEQ multiplex PCR, the TCRdb table keeps only in-frame clones and is missing some. The sample contains 55,000 to 70,000 clones, around nine tenths of which appear only once. The sequenced material came from peripheral blood. These receptors all stem from a man in his sixties or seventies with acute or convalescent COVID-19.

The chain joins TRBV6-2 or TRBV6-3 to TRBJ2-3; no clear D gene. Deletions cut 4 bases from V and 6 bases from J, with 17 bases between. The germline V gene encodes CDR1 MNHEY and CDR2 SVGEGT. CDR3 size: 15 residues. This CDR3 reads CASSFKTELADTQYF. Here the CDR3 DNA reads TGTGCCAGCAGTTTCAAAACGGAGCTCGCCGATACGCAGTATTTT.

The chain recombines TRBV9 with TRBJ2-7; a possible D gene is TRBD2 (5 bases). Per germline, CDR1 SGDLS and CDR2 YYNGEE. This CDR3 region has 15 residues. V was trimmed by 0 bases and J by 4 bases, leaving 14 bases between them. The CDR3 DNA reads as TGTGCCAGCAGCGTAGCTACTAGTTCGTTTTACGAGCAGTACTTC. Protein sequence: CASSVATSSFYEQYF.

This clone has just one count. The chain recombines TRBV4-2 with TRBJ1-1; D remains unclear. From germline, CDR1 is LGHNA and CDR2 YNFKEQ. Trimming removed 3 bases from V and 6 bases from J, with 14 bases in between. CDR3 size: 14 residues. The CDR3 bases are TGTGCCAGCAGCCAGTCGAATAGTCCCCCTGAAGCTTTCTTT. This sequence encodes CASSQSNSPPEAFF.

The J gene is TRBJ1-6, the V gene TRBV18; no clear D. The V end lost 6 bases, the J end lost 13 bases, and 16 bases lay between the germline ends. CDR1 is KGHSH, CDR2 LQKENI, per germline. The CDR3 is 13 amino acids. CDR3 nucleotides: TGTGCCAGCTCTTCAGCCCTAGCCTTCCCCCTCCACTTT. Amino acids: CASSSALAFPLHF.

This clone was counted a single time. This rearrangement joins TRBV7-3 to TRBJ1-1; 7 bases match TRBD1. The CDR3 totals 16 residues. The V gene's germline CDR1 is SGHTA and CDR2 FQGTGA. J lost 1 base, V lost 5 bases, and 10 bases had no gene match. The CDR3 loop reads CASSQTIGTANTEAFF. The CDR3 DNA is TGTGCCAGCAGCCAAACCATCGGGACAGCGAACACTGAAGCTTTCTTT.

The chain is built from TRBV12-5 and TRBJ2-1, with 8 bases fitting TRBD2. The CDR3 loop spans 15 amino acids. V was clipped by 0 bases and J by 2 bases; unmatched bases: 0. Germline CDR1 and CDR2: LGHNT and FRNRAP. Here the CDR3 DNA reads TGTGCTAGTGGTTTGGTAGCGGGGGCCTACAATGAGCAGTTCTTC. Amino acid sequence: CASGLVAGAYNEQFF.

This chain connects TRBV6-4 to TRBJ2-3; a weak D match, TRBD1 (5 bases). Per germline, CDR1 MRHNA and CDR2 SNTAGT. V was pared by 1 base and J by 2 bases, with 10 bases between. The CDR3 consists of 15 residues. CDR3 nucleotide sequence: TGTGCCAGCAGTGACTGGGGCGGAGACACAGATACGCAGTATTTT. Its protein product is CASSDWGGDTDTQYF.

This clone was counted a few times. The V gene is TRBV10-3, the J gene TRBJ1-5; D perhaps matches TRBD1 (6 bases). V was shortened by 0 bases and J by 7 bases, with 22 bases between the two germline ends. Looked up from germline, CDR1 is ENHRY and CDR2 is SYGVKD. This CDR3 region has 18 residues. CDR3 bases: TGTGCCATCAGTGAGTCGAACAGGGAGGGAATTAGCGGACAGCCCCAGCATTTT. Translated, it gives CAISESNREGISGQPQHF.

This clone was observed once. The chain is built from TRBV12-3 or TRBV12-4 and TRBJ1-6, with D possibly matching TRBD1 (6 bases). Trimming shortened V by 7 bases and J by 11 bases, and 15 bases separated the two germline ends. The CDR3 loop spans 13 amino acids. The CDR3 nucleotides read TGTGCCAGCACGGGACACCAGATTACACCCCTCCACTTT. Translating it yields CASTGHQITPLHF.

The rearrangement links TRBV6-5 to TRBJ2-2, with unresolved D. CDR1 MNHEY and CDR2 SVGAGI come from the germline V gene. The CDR3 is made up of 14 amino acids. V lost 3 bases and J lost 4, with 9 bases in between. The CDR3 DNA reads TGTGCCAGCAGTTATGGTAGTAGCACCGGGGAGCTGTTTTTT. The encoded protein is CASSYGSSTGELFF.

The gene calls are TRBV24-1 and TRBJ2-7, with a possible D match to TRBD1 (6 bases). CDR3 length equals 12 residues. Trimming stripped 5 bases from V and 4 bases from J, with 8 bases between. Germline CDR1 reads KGHDR; CDR2 reads SFDVKD. In nucleotides, the CDR3 is TGTGCCACCAGTGGGACAGAATACGAGCAGTACTTC. The encoded protein is CATSGTEYEQYF.

The J gene is TRBJ2-7, the V gene TRBV27, with a weak D call TRBD1 (5 bases). The CDR3 runs to 13 residues. Trimming shortened V by 8 bases and J by 1 base, and 12 bases separated the two germline ends. Germline V gene data show CDR1 as MNHEY and CDR2 as SMNVEV (reference sequence). The CDR3 DNA reads as TGTGCCAGCGGCGGACATTCGTCCTACGAGCAGTACTTC. Its protein is CASGGHSSYEQYF.